This T cell receptor beta chain originates from a study of T cell responses to AZD1222 COVID-19 vaccine. Study-wide context: The analysis combined second doses at about 4 or about 12 weeks. Study conclusions and caveats: Spike-wide vaccine-associated CD4 TCRs dominated at 160-218 and 743-854. It was only after the peak T cell response that any repertoires were sampled.

V was cut by 4 bases and J by 1 base, with 13 bases left in between. The CDR3 extends over 16 amino acids. Germline CDR1 SNHLY, CDR2 FYNNEI. As concerns this clone: The antigen remains undetermined.

Produced via immunoSEQ multiplex PCR; TCRdb's table is partial and in-frame only. The sample yields 130,000 to 150,000 clones, 90% seen once. This receptor was taken from an adult in good health. The source was peripheral blood, collected on day 0 of AZD1222 vaccination. The V gene is TRBV2, the J gene TRBJ2-2; D is undetermined. The DNA for the CDR3 is TGTGCCAGCAGTGGGACGTCAGTGCTGAACACCGGGGAGCTGTTTTTT. Translating it yields CASSGTSVLNTGELFF.